Listed below are T cell receptor beta chains from one sample, sequenced in a study of Graves' ophthalmopathy and Graves' hyperthyroidism. MiXCR, run by TCRdb on the multiplex PCR reads, gives a single entry per CDR3 protein. The sample has roughly 380,000 distinct CDR3 sequences, 15% to 19% seen once. Specimen: peripheral blood. These TCRs come from a woman aged 18-29 years with stable Graves' hyperthyroidism. Both conserved end residues are part of each CDR3. D genes are given only for firm matches. Size values are once, few and many counts, or a class for expanded clones, and some rows have none.

>TRBV19|NA|TRBJ1-5|15|NA
TGTGCCAGTAGTCCCTCGGGGGACAACAATCAGCCCCGGCATTTT
CASSPSGDNNQPRHF
>TRBV29-1|many|TRBJ1-2|15|NA
TGCAGCGTTGGGTCGGGGGAAGCAGTGAACTATGGCTACACCTTC
CSVGSGEAVNYGYTF
>TRBV3-1|few|TRBJ2-7|14|NA
TGTGCCAGCAGCCAGGTGCCAGGCGGTTACGAGCAGTACTTC
CASSQVPGGYEQYF
>TRBV19|many|TRBJ1-1|15|NA
TGTGCCAGTAGAGGCTGGGGCGCGGAGAACACTGAAGCTTTCTTT
CASRGWGAENTEAFF
>TRBV12-3/TRBV12-4|many|TRBJ1-5|15|NA
TGTGCCAGCATGGTCCCGGGCCGGGGGAATCAGCCCCAGCATTTT
CASMVPGRGNQPQHF
>TRBV4-1|many|TRBJ2-7|13|NA
TGCGCCAGCAGCCAATTACCTGGGGACGAGCAGTACTTC
CASSQLPGDEQYF
>TRBV19|few|TRBJ2-7|12|TRBD2
TGTGCCAGTAGTGACGGGACTACCCCGCAGTACTTC
CASSDGTTPQYF
>TRBV11-1|many|TRBJ2-2|17|NA
TGTGCCAGCAGCTTAGCGCCGGGGATTATGGACACCGGGGAGCTGTTTTTT
CASSLAPGIMDTGELFF
>TRBV4-2|few|TRBJ1-2|14|NA
TGTGCCAGCAGCCAAGAGGTCCCAAATGGTGGCTACACCTTC
CASSQEVPNGGYTF
>TRBV6-4|NA|TRBJ2-7|12|NA
TGTGCCAGCAGTCGAGCCGTTTACGAGCAGTACTTC
CASSRAVYEQYF
>TRBV20-1|many|TRBJ2-7|14|NA
TGCAGTGCTAGACCGACCGGACAGTCCTACGAGCAGTACTTC
CSARPTGQSYEQYF
>TRBV12-3/TRBV12-4|many|TRBJ2-7|14|NA
TGTGCCAGCAGTTCTAACCGGGCGGCCGGCGAGCAGTACTTC
CASSSNRAAGEQYF
>TRBV2|many|TRBJ1-2|13|NA
TGTGCCAGCAGCAGCTTAGCTAACTATGGCTACACCTTC
CASSSLANYGYTF
>TRBV12-3/TRBV12-4|many|TRBJ1-5|13|NA
TGTGCCAGCAGTTTCGACACCAATCAGCCCCAGCATTTT
CASSFDTNQPQHF
>TRBV20-1|many|TRBJ2-7|13|TRBD2
TGCAGTGCTAGCTCCAGCGGGGTTTACGAGCAGTACTTC
CSASSSGVYEQYF
>TRBV10-3|NA|TRBJ1-3|15|NA
TGTGCCATCAGTTCCGTGCCGGAGGCTGGAAACACCATATATTTT
CAISSVPEAGNTIYF
>TRBV19|NA|TRBJ1-6|19|TRBD1
TGTGCCAGTAGTATAGTCCCCGGGACAGGGGGCCCCTATAATTCACCCCTCCACTTT
CASSIVPGTGGPYNSPLHF
>TRBV3-1|NA|TRBJ2-3|16|TRBD2
TGTGCCAGCAGCCCCGGACTAGTACTTAGCACAGATACGCAGTATTTT
CASSPGLVLSTDTQYF
>TRBV7-9|many|TRBJ1-1|13|NA
TGTGCCAGCAGCCGTAAACAGAACACTGAAGCTTTCTTT
CASSRKQNTEAFF
>TRBV12-3/TRBV12-4|many|TRBJ1-6|11|NA
TGTGCCAGCAGCCGGAATTCACCCCTCCACTTT
CASSRNSPLHF
>TRBV6-1|few|TRBJ1-5|15|NA
TGTGCCAGCAGTGAAGCCCAGGGCCGTGGCCAGCCCCAGCATTTT
CASSEAQGRGQPQHF